A selection of T cell receptor beta chains follows, all from one sample in a study of regulatory T cells in long-lasting Graves disease. Using its own MiXCR run on the multiplex PCR reads, TCRdb lists one record per CDR3 protein. Seen here are over 300,000 distinct CDR3 sequences, roughly a fifth observed once, and the top ten hold just under 30%. The sample in question was peripheral blood mononuclear cells (PBMCs), obtained when the disease was refractory, from a patient treated with antithyroid drugs. These receptors were collected from a female donor with Graves disease. CDR3s leave out the opening cysteine and the closing phenylalanine or tryptophan. D genes are given only for firm matches.

CDR3aa	v_gene	d_gene	len
AIKPQGGGYT	TRBV19	-	10
ASSLGPTGELF	TRBV5-1	-	11
ASSLGQGDPGYT	TRBV12-3/TRBV12-4	TRBD1	12
ATSRDRGVGYT	TRBV15	TRBD1	11
SASAGSRNYEQY	TRBV20-1	-	12
AIGAAGQST	TRBV10-3	-	9
ASSLGGVLAKNIQY	TRBV7-9	TRBD2	14
AGSLGSPLH	TRBV11-2	-	9
ASSAYPSGRQETQY	TRBV28	-	14
ASSLSVIPLETQY	TRBV7-2	-	13
ASSLIGGEQY	TRBV19	-	10
SIRQGLVYGYT	TRBV20-1	-	11
ASSYDLPGLAGNEQF	TRBV28	TRBD2	15
ASIGGTGNIQY	TRBV6-1	-	11
ASSEPGRGNTIY	TRBV2	-	12
ASSDRDKAPYEQY	TRBV27	-	13
ASTGSQETQY	TRBV6-1	-	10
SASGGTTGELF	TRBV20-1	TRBD2	11
ASSQRPGTGFEQY	TRBV3-1	TRBD1	13
SARRTVDSGNTIY	TRBV20-1	-	13
ASSIADRWGQATGELF	TRBV19	TRBD1	16
SALRPRTGSLPNQPQH	TRBV20-1	-	16
ASSFYGNSYEQY	TRBV6-5	-	12
SVAPGLRNTEAF	TRBV29-1	-	12
ASSIELMGPRTEAF	TRBV19	-	14
SARDEEGGNYGYT	TRBV20-1	TRBD1	13
ASSAYSTIAGSGEQY	TRBV9	TRBD2	15
AWSLGGGFGYT	TRBV30	-	11
ASSPSISSSYGYT	TRBV12-3/TRBV12-4	-	13
ASSFEGGLNTEAF	TRBV7-3	-	13
ASSEAGGRGYEQY	TRBV6-1	-	13
ASSFSAGELF	TRBV7-8	-	10
ASSMRESTLH	TRBV19	-	10
AISAAGQETQY	TRBV10-3	-	11
ASSYSGGRGSPLH	TRBV6-5	-	13
ASAQGAVGYT	TRBV19	TRBD1	10
ASSLSIGADTIY	TRBV4-1	-	12
ASSDSVPPLH	TRBV2	-	10
ASSYSSTGGNTIY	TRBV6-5	-	13
ASSFRATQEAQY	TRBV12-3/TRBV12-4	-	12
AWSRRREQY	TRBV30	-	9
ASSLEVVVREQY	TRBV11-2	-	12